The entry that follows covers one TCR beta chain sequence. Its target is not known. The time point denotes: peak reinfection, 3 to 8 weeks after reinfection detection. TCR sequencing was done directly ex vivo on sorted cells, without expansion in vitro. Control naive CD8 T cells came from two donors at all three reinfection time points. The data derive from a study of memory CD8 T cells in hepatitis C reinfection. Study background: HCV reinfection: RNA-positive following two negative tests at least 60 days apart. Between 3 and 8 weeks after reinfection detection, peak samples were drawn.

TCRdb keeps only in-frame clones here, not all; method: immunoSEQ multiplex PCR. The sample includes 35,000 to 50,000 clones, around nine tenths seen only once; the top ten take approximately 1.2%. Study-level findings and limits: Conclusions on public clonotypes and secondary clearance were not definitive with a handful of donors.

This TCR came from a man between 18 and 29 years old with hepatitis C virus infection. Sequenced sample: naive CD8+ T cells sorted from blood.

The CDR3 reads CASSLRDKGEQYV. The DNA for the CDR3 is TGTGCCAGCAGCCTCCGGGACAAAGGAGAGCAGTACGTC. This chain joins TRBV7-9 and TRBJ2-7; a possible D gene is TRBD1 (6 bases). The germline CDR1 and CDR2 sequences are SEHNR and FQNEAQ (reference sequence). Trimming took off 5 bases at V and 7 bases at J, with 15 bases between the two ends. This CDR3 contains 13 residues.